This T cell receptor (beta chain) was retrieved from a study of blood T cell repertoires in COVID-19. About the study: Acute and convalescent COVID-19 samples came from the United States, Italy and Spain. Sources were T cells, B-cell-depleted T cells, or PBMCs; the material itself was cDNA or gDNA.

The germline V gene has CDR1 ENHRY and CDR2 SYGVKD. The V gene end was trimmed by 8 bases and the J gene end by 7 bases; junction bases not matched to a gene: 9. The CDR3 is 15 amino acids. In the authors' methods: Amplified reference gene primers provided the basis for estimating nucleated cell counts. Only in-frame clones appear in the TCRdb table, and some are missing; sequencing was by immunoSEQ multiplex PCR. The V and J calls and the clone size are those of that table, but D and trimming were determined from the DNA. The sample holds around 190,000 clones, 82% seen once. Sequencing was performed on peripheral blood. This receptor was obtained from a woman aged 55-69 years with COVID-19, enrolled during active disease. The chain recombines TRBV10-3 with TRBJ1-6; 9 nucleotides align to TRBD1. CDR3 in amino acids: CAIGARDRENSPLHF. Written as DNA, the CDR3 is TGTGCCATCGGGGCCCGGGACAGGGAGAATTCACCCCTCCACTTT.